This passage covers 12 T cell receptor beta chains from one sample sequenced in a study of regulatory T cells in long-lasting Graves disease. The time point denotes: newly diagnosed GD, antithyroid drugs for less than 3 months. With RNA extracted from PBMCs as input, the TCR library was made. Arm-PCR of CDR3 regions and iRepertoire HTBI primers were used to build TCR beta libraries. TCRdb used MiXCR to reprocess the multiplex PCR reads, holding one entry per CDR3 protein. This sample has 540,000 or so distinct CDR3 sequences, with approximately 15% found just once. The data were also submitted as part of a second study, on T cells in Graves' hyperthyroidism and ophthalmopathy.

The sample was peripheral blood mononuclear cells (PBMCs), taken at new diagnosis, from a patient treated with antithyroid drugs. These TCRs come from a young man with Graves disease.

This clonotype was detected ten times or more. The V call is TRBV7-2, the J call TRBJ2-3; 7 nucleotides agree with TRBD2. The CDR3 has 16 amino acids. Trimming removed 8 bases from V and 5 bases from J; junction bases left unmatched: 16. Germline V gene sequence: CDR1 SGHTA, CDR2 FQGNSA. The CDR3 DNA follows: TGTGCCAGCTCGCCTAGGAGCGGGAATGAGTTAGATACGCAGTATTTT. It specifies CASSPRSGNELDTQYF.

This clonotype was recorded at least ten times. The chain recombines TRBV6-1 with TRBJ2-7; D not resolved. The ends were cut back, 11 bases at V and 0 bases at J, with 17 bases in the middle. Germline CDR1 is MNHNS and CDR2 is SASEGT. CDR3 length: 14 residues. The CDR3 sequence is CAARAGESSYEQYF. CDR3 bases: TGTGCCGCCAGAGCCGGAGAGAGCTCCTACGAGCAGTACTTC.

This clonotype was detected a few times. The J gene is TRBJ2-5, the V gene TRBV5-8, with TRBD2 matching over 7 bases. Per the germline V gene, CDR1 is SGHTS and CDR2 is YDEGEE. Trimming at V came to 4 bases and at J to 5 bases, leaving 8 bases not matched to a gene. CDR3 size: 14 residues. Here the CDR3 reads CASSQKVSGETQYF. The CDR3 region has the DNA TGTGCCAGCAGCCAGAAAGTTAGCGGGGAGACCCAGTACTTC.

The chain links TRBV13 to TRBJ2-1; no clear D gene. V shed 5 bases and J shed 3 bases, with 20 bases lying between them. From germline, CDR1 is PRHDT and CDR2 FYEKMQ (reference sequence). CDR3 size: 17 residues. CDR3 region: CASSTAEAEVHYNEQFF. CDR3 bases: TGTGCCAGCAGCACGGCCGAGGCGGAAGTGCACTACAATGAGCAGTTCTTC.

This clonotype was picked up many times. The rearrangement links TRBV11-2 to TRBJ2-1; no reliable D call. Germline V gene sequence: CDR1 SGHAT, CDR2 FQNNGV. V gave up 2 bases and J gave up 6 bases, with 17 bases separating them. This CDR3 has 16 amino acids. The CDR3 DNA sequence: TGTGCCAGCAGCTTAACCGCCCGGTACCAAGGCAATGAGCAGTTCTTC. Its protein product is CASSLTARYQGNEQFF.

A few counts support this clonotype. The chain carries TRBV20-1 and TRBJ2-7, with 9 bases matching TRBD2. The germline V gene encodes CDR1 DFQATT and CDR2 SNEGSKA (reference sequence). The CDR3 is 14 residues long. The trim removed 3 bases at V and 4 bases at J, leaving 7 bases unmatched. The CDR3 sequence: CSASRGLASYEQYF. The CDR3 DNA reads TGCAGTGCTAGTAGGGGACTAGCATCGTACGAGCAGTACTTC.

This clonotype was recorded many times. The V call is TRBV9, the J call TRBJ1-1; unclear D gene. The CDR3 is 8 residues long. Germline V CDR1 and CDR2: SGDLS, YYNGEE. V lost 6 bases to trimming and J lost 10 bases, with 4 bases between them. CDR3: CASKGAFF. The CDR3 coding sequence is TGTGCCAGCAAGGGAGCTTTCTTT.

This chain's CDR3 is CSARGPMRTGKNIQYF. The CDR3, as DNA: TGCAGTGCTAGAGGCCCCATGAGGACAGGGAAAAACATTCAGTACTTC. The chain is built from TRBV20-1 and TRBJ2-4; 8 nucleotides match TRBD1. Unmatched junction bases numbered 9, after V lost 1 base and J lost 4 bases. This CDR3 region has 16 residues. Looked up from germline, CDR1 is DFQATT and CDR2 is SNEGSKA (reference sequence).

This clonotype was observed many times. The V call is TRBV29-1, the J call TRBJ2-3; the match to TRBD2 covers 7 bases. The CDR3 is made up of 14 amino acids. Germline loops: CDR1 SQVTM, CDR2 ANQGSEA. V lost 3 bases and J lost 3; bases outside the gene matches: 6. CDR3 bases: TGCAGCGTTGATTCGCCTAGCGGAACAGATACGCAGTATTTT. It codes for CSVDSPSGTDTQYF.

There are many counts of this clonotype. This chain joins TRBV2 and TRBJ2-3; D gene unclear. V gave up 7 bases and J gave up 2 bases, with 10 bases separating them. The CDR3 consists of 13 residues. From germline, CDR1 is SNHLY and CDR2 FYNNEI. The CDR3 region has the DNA TGTGCCAGCAATCCCTTACTCACAGATACGCAGTATTTT. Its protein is CASNPLLTDTQYF.

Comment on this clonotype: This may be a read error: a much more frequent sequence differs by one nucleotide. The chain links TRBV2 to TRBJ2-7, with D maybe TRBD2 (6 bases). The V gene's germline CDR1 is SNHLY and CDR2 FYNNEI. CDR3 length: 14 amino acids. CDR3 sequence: CASIVGSGSYGQYF. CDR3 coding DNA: TGTGCCAGCATAGTGGGTAGCGGATCCTACGGGCAGTACTTC.

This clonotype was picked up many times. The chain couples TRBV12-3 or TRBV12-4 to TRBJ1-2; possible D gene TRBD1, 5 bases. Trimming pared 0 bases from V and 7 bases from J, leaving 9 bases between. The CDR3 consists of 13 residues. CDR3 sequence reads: CASSLAGGFGYTF. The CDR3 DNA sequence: TGTGCCAGCAGTTTAGCCGGGGGGTTTGGCTACACCTTC.